A selection of T cell receptor beta chains follows, all from one sample in a study of shared clonotypes between healthy human individuals. The data were produced by immunoSEQ multiplex PCR, yet TCRdb's version contains in-frame clones alone and is incomplete. The data show some 2,000,000 clones, approximately 94% seen once. Sequenced: naive CD8+ T cells sorted from blood. Every receptor here comes from a young man in good health. Both conserved end residues are part of each CDR3. D genes are given only for firm matches. Clone size is given for some rows only: seen once, a few or many times, or a class if the clone is expanded.

v_call: TRBV5-1; clone_size: .; cdr3_length: 17; d_call: .; j_call: TRBJ2-6; cdr3_nt: TGCGCCAGCAGCTTGGCACTAGCCTATCCTGGGGCCAACGTCCTGACTTTC; cdr3_aa: CASSLALAYPGANVLTF
v_call: TRBV10-3; clone_size: .; cdr3_length: 15; d_call: .; j_call: TRBJ2-1; cdr3_nt: TGTGCCATCAGTGTCTGGGGGGCGAATTCGAATGAGCAGTTCTTC; cdr3_aa: CAISVWGANSNEQFF
v_call: TRBV7-8; clone_size: .; cdr3_length: 16; d_call: TRBD1; j_call: TRBJ2-7; cdr3_nt: TGTGCCAGCAGCCCTGTGGTCGGGACAGGGGGCCACGAGCAGTACTTC; cdr3_aa: CASSPVVGTGGHEQYF
v_call: TRBV6-5; clone_size: .; cdr3_length: 13; d_call: .; j_call: TRBJ2-3; cdr3_nt: TGTGCCAGCAGTTATGGGCCCCGAGATACGCAGTATTTT; cdr3_aa: CASSYGPRDTQYF
v_call: TRBV6-6; clone_size: .; cdr3_length: 15; d_call: TRBD1; j_call: TRBJ1-1; cdr3_nt: TGTGCCAGCAGTATCCCACAGGGGGGTAACACTGAAGCTTTCTTT; cdr3_aa: CASSIPQGGNTEAFF
v_call: TRBV11-2; clone_size: .; cdr3_length: 13; d_call: .; j_call: TRBJ2-1; cdr3_nt: TGTGCCAGCAGCCCCGACAGGATCAATGAGCAGTTCTTC; cdr3_aa: CASSPDRINEQFF
v_call: TRBV7-8; clone_size: .; cdr3_length: 14; d_call: .; j_call: TRBJ1-2; cdr3_nt: TGTGCCAGCAGCTCCAGGGTACCCAACTATGGCTACACCTTC; cdr3_aa: CASSSRVPNYGYTF
v_call: TRBV9; clone_size: .; cdr3_length: 14; d_call: TRBD2; j_call: TRBJ2-7; cdr3_nt: TGTGCCAGCAGCCCTAGCGGTAGCTCCTACGAGCAGTACTTC; cdr3_aa: CASSPSGSSYEQYF
v_call: TRBV7-8; clone_size: .; cdr3_length: 15; d_call: .; j_call: TRBJ2-7; cdr3_nt: TGTGCCAGCAGCTTAAACGCTAGGAATTTCTACGAGCAGTACTTC; cdr3_aa: CASSLNARNFYEQYF
v_call: TRBV27; clone_size: .; cdr3_length: 14; d_call: .; j_call: TRBJ1-5; cdr3_nt: TGTGCCAGCAGTTCATTCACTAGCAATCAGCCCCAGCATTTT; cdr3_aa: CASSSFTSNQPQHF
v_call: TRBV19; clone_size: .; cdr3_length: 10; d_call: .; j_call: TRBJ1-2; cdr3_nt: TGTGCCAGTAGTGCCGGTTTCTACACCTTC; cdr3_aa: CASSAGFYTF
v_call: TRBV7-3; clone_size: .; cdr3_length: 15; d_call: TRBD2; j_call: TRBJ2-3; cdr3_nt: TGTGCCAGCAGCCCGCTCGCGGGGGGACAAGATACGCAGTATTTT; cdr3_aa: CASSPLAGGQDTQYF
v_call: TRBV11-3; clone_size: .; cdr3_length: 15; d_call: TRBD1; j_call: TRBJ2-2; cdr3_nt: TGTGCCAGCAGCCCGGACAGGGGGGGTGCCGGGGAGCTGTTTTTT; cdr3_aa: CASSPDRGGAGELFF
v_call: TRBV28; clone_size: .; cdr3_length: 14; d_call: TRBD1; j_call: TRBJ2-7; cdr3_nt: TGTGCCAGCAGTATCCGAGGGACAGGCTACGAGCAGTACTTC; cdr3_aa: CASSIRGTGYEQYF
v_call: TRBV6-1; clone_size: .; cdr3_length: 14; d_call: TRBD1; j_call: TRBJ2-7; cdr3_nt: TGTGCCAGCAGTGTATACAGGGGAAAGTACGAGCAGTACTTC; cdr3_aa: CASSVYRGKYEQYF
v_call: TRBV5-6; clone_size: .; cdr3_length: 16; d_call: .; j_call: TRBJ2-7; cdr3_nt: TGTGCCAGCAGCTTGGGGGTTTGGGGGTATTCCTACGAGCAGTACTTC; cdr3_aa: CASSLGVWGYSYEQYF
v_call: TRBV29-1; clone_size: once; cdr3_length: 16; d_call: TRBD2; j_call: TRBJ2-3; cdr3_nt: TGCAGCGTTGAGGGGCGGACTAGCGGGGACGTAGATACGCAGTATTTT; cdr3_aa: CSVEGRTSGDVDTQYF
v_call: TRBV9; clone_size: .; cdr3_length: 13; d_call: .; j_call: TRBJ2-2; cdr3_nt: TGTGCCAGCAGCGTAGAAATCTCCGGGGAGCTGTTTTTT; cdr3_aa: CASSVEISGELFF
v_call: TRBV9; clone_size: .; cdr3_length: 14; d_call: .; j_call: TRBJ2-4; cdr3_nt: TGTGCCAGCAGCGTAGCTGATTTTCCGGACATTCAGTACTTC; cdr3_aa: CASSVADFPDIQYF
v_call: TRBV29-1; clone_size: .; cdr3_length: 15; d_call: .; j_call: TRBJ2-1; cdr3_nt: TGCAGCGTTGAATACCGCGGTCACAGGGACTATGAGCAGTTCTTC; cdr3_aa: CSVEYRGHRDYEQFF
v_call: TRBV19; clone_size: .; cdr3_length: 14; d_call: .; j_call: TRBJ2-7; cdr3_nt: TGTGCCAGTGGGGACGGGGAGATTCCCTACGAGCAGTACTTC; cdr3_aa: CASGDGEIPYEQYF
v_call: TRBV5-1; clone_size: .; cdr3_length: 16; d_call: TRBD2; j_call: TRBJ2-3; cdr3_nt: TGCGCCAGCAGCCGGACTAGCGGGGGCCCCACAGATACGCAGTATTTT; cdr3_aa: CASSRTSGGPTDTQYF
v_call: TRBV5-4; clone_size: .; cdr3_length: 16; d_call: TRBD1; j_call: TRBJ1-2; cdr3_nt: TGTGCCAGCATCAAAAGTCAGGGACAGGGGGCGCATGGCTACACCTTC; cdr3_aa: CASIKSQGQGAHGYTF
v_call: TRBV7-9; clone_size: .; cdr3_length: 14; d_call: .; j_call: TRBJ1-3; cdr3_nt: TGTGCCAGCAGCTTAGAAGGTTACGGAAACACCATATATTTT; cdr3_aa: CASSLEGYGNTIYF
v_call: TRBV7-8; clone_size: .; cdr3_length: 16; d_call: TRBD2; j_call: TRBJ2-1; cdr3_nt: TGTGCCAGCAGGCAAGTACTAGCGGGAGTCTCCAATGAGCAGTTCTTC; cdr3_aa: CASRQVLAGVSNEQFF
v_call: TRBV19; clone_size: .; cdr3_length: 15; d_call: .; j_call: TRBJ1-5; cdr3_nt: TGTGCCAGTAGCCCCGTGTTCTATAGCAATCAGCCCCAGCATTTT; cdr3_aa: CASSPVFYSNQPQHF
v_call: TRBV29-1; clone_size: .; cdr3_length: 16; d_call: .; j_call: TRBJ1-3; cdr3_nt: TGCAGCGTTGAAGGTGCAGGAGATTCTTCTGGAAACACCATATATTTT; cdr3_aa: CSVEGAGDSSGNTIYF
v_call: TRBV4-1; clone_size: .; cdr3_length: 16; d_call: TRBD2; j_call: TRBJ2-7; cdr3_nt: TGCGCCAGCAGCCACGACGGGACTAGCGGGTCCTACGAGCAGTACTTC; cdr3_aa: CASSHDGTSGSYEQYF
v_call: TRBV6-6; clone_size: .; cdr3_length: 15; d_call: .; j_call: TRBJ2-2; cdr3_nt: TGTGCCAGCAGCCCCGGGGGAGAAGGAACCGGGGAGCTGTTTTTT; cdr3_aa: CASSPGGEGTGELFF
v_call: TRBV5-6; clone_size: .; cdr3_length: 16; d_call: TRBD2; j_call: TRBJ2-3; cdr3_nt: TGTGCCAGCAGCTTGAGACTAGCGGGAGTTATGGATACGCAGTATTTT; cdr3_aa: CASSLRLAGVMDTQYF
v_call: TRBV27; clone_size: .; cdr3_length: 16; d_call: TRBD1; j_call: TRBJ1-1; cdr3_nt: TGTGCCAGCAGTCCGTCGACAGGGGATCTCAACACTGAAGCTTTCTTT; cdr3_aa: CASSPSTGDLNTEAFF
v_call: TRBV7-3; clone_size: .; cdr3_length: 16; d_call: .; j_call: TRBJ1-1; cdr3_nt: TGTGCCAGCAGCTTAAGTTGGCCACGGTGGGGCACTGAAGCTTTCTTT; cdr3_aa: CASSLSWPRWGTEAFF
v_call: TRBV11-2; clone_size: .; cdr3_length: 15; d_call: .; j_call: TRBJ2-2; cdr3_nt: TGTGCCAGCAGCACCCACGGGCCCCGGACCGGGGAGCTGTTTTTT; cdr3_aa: CASSTHGPRTGELFF
v_call: TRBV4-1; clone_size: .; cdr3_length: 14; d_call: .; j_call: TRBJ1-2; cdr3_nt: TGCGCCAGCAGCCAATTGACGGTAGACTATGGCTACACCTTC; cdr3_aa: CASSQLTVDYGYTF
v_call: TRBV4-1; clone_size: .; cdr3_length: 13; d_call: TRBD1; j_call: TRBJ2-1; cdr3_nt: TGCGCCAGCAGCCAAGCAGGGGGCGATGAGCAGTTCTTC; cdr3_aa: CASSQAGGDEQFF
v_call: TRBV15; clone_size: .; cdr3_length: 15; d_call: .; j_call: TRBJ1-5; cdr3_nt: TGTGCCACCAGCAGACCGGACAGAAGCAATCAGCCCCAGCATTTT; cdr3_aa: CATSRPDRSNQPQHF
v_call: TRBV19; clone_size: .; cdr3_length: 15; d_call: TRBD2; j_call: TRBJ2-4; cdr3_nt: TGTGCCAGTAGTATAGATATTGGGGAGGGAGGCATTCAGTACTTC; cdr3_aa: CASSIDIGEGGIQYF
v_call: TRBV27; clone_size: .; cdr3_length: 14; d_call: .; j_call: TRBJ1-6; cdr3_nt: TGTGCCAGCAGTTTATCACAGCAGAATTCACCCCTCCACTTT; cdr3_aa: CASSLSQQNSPLHF
v_call: TRBV5-4; clone_size: once; cdr3_length: 14; d_call: TRBD2; j_call: TRBJ2-7; cdr3_nt: TGTGCCAGCAGTTTCGGGAGGGCCAGCTACGAGCAGTACTTC; cdr3_aa: CASSFGRASYEQYF
v_call: TRBV30; clone_size: .; cdr3_length: 13; d_call: .; j_call: TRBJ2-7; cdr3_nt: TGTGCCTGGAGTGTGTCGAGCTCCTACGAGCAGTACTTC; cdr3_aa: CAWSVSSSYEQYF
v_call: TRBV6-5; clone_size: few; cdr3_length: 15; d_call: TRBD1; j_call: TRBJ1-6; cdr3_nt: TGTGCCAGCAGTTACTGGGAGACAGGGAGGTCACCCCTCCACTTT; cdr3_aa: CASSYWETGRSPLHF
v_call: TRBV5-1; clone_size: .; cdr3_length: 14; d_call: TRBD2; j_call: TRBJ2-1; cdr3_nt: TGCGCCAGCACCATAGCGGGAGGCTACAATGAGCAGTTCTTC; cdr3_aa: CASTIAGGYNEQFF
v_call: TRBV2; clone_size: .; cdr3_length: 14; d_call: .; j_call: TRBJ1-6; cdr3_nt: TGTGCCAGCAGTGATGGACCTAGCGATTCACCCCTCCACTTT; cdr3_aa: CASSDGPSDSPLHF
v_call: TRBV25-1; clone_size: .; cdr3_length: 13; d_call: .; j_call: TRBJ1-5; cdr3_nt: TGTGCCAGCAGTGAACAGCTCAATCAGCCCCAGCATTTT; cdr3_aa: CASSEQLNQPQHF
v_call: TRBV7-6; clone_size: .; cdr3_length: 14; d_call: .; j_call: TRBJ2-2; cdr3_nt: TGTGCCAGCAGCTTAGAGGGATTCACCGGGGAGCTGTTTTTT; cdr3_aa: CASSLEGFTGELFF
v_call: TRBV4-2; clone_size: .; cdr3_length: 14; d_call: TRBD1; j_call: TRBJ1-2; cdr3_nt: TGTGCCAGCAGCCCCGAAACAGGGGGCGAAGGCTACACCTTC; cdr3_aa: CASSPETGGEGYTF
v_call: TRBV10-3; clone_size: .; cdr3_length: 11; d_call: .; j_call: TRBJ2-7; cdr3_nt: TGTGCCTGTTCAGGGGGGAAAGAGCAGTACTTC; cdr3_aa: CACSGGKEQYF
v_call: TRBV4-1; clone_size: .; cdr3_length: 20; d_call: .; j_call: TRBJ2-7; cdr3_nt: TGCGCCAGCAGACAAGAGGACAGCGAGACCATCCTTTCCAGCTCCTACGAGCAGTACTTC; cdr3_aa: CASRQEDSETILSSSYEQYF
v_call: TRBV5-1; clone_size: .; cdr3_length: 16; d_call: .; j_call: TRBJ2-2; cdr3_nt: TGCGCCAGCAGCTTGGTGCGGAGACCGAACACCGGGGAGCTGTTTTTT; cdr3_aa: CASSLVRRPNTGELFF
v_call: TRBV5-1; clone_size: once; cdr3_length: 16; d_call: .; j_call: TRBJ1-2; cdr3_nt: TGCGCCAGCAGCTTGTCAGGCAGGGCCCTATCCTATGGCTACACCTTC; cdr3_aa: CASSLSGRALSYGYTF